These T cell receptor beta chains were read from a single sample in a study of T cell repertoires in cytomegalovirus infection. TCRdb passed the reads through MiXCR, listing each CDR3 protein once. The sample records some 180,000 distinct CDR3 sequences, nearly 9.5% being singletons. Input material: PBMCs. The origin of the receptors is a human donor in good health (CMV status not recorded). Some clones in this sample may be carry-over from other donors' samples. Both conserved end residues are part of each CDR3. A D gene is named only where the DNA matches it firmly. Rows may omit the clone size; those that give it use once, few, many or a size class.

j_gene	len	d_gene	v_gene	abundance	CDR3nt	CDR3aa
TRBJ2-3	16	-	TRBV19	many	TGTGCCAGTAAACGGGTCGGCCGGGGATTAACAGATACGCAGTATTTT	CASKRVGRGLTDTQYF
TRBJ1-1	17	-	TRBV12-3/TRBV12-4	few	TGTGCCAGCAGTTCGGATACAGGACTACCGATGAACACTGAAGCTTTCTTT	CASSSDTGLPMNTEAFF
TRBJ1-5	13	-	TRBV20-1	many	TGCAGTGCTAGCCCCACGGAAAATCAGCCCCAGCATTTT	CSASPTENQPQHF
TRBJ2-7	13	-	TRBV5-1	few	TGCGCCAGCAGCACGGACAGTTTCTACGAGCAGTACTTC	CASSTDSFYEQYF
TRBJ1-4	14	TRBD1	TRBV7-8	many	TGTGCCAGCAGGGGACAGGGGGCCGCTGAAAAACTGTTTTTT	CASRGQGAAEKLFF
TRBJ2-1	15	TRBD2	TRBV12-3/TRBV12-4	many	TGTGCCAGCAGTTTGGAGCGGGGAGGAAACAATGAGCAGTTCTTC	CASSLERGGNNEQFF
TRBJ1-5	16	TRBD1	TRBV5-5	few	TGTGCCAGCAGCCCCACCCAGGGGGGCCCCAATCAGCCCCAGCATTTT	CASSPTQGGPNQPQHF
TRBJ2-1	13	-	TRBV11-2	few	TGTGCCAGCAGCTTAGGAATGACCATTGAGCAGTTCTTC	CASSLGMTIEQFF
TRBJ1-1	17	TRBD1	TRBV7-9	many	TGTGCCAGCAGCTTAGTGGCAGGGGGCGGTAAAAACACTGAAGCTTTCTTT	CASSLVAGGGKNTEAFF
TRBJ1-2	13	-	TRBV19	many	TGTGCCAGTAGTAATCCGAGCACGGGCGGCTACACCTTC	CASSNPSTGGYTF
TRBJ2-1	14	-	TRBV19	many	TGTGCCAGTAGTATCGCAGGGTCACTCGATGAGCAGTTCTTC	CASSIAGSLDEQFF
TRBJ1-5	14	-	TRBV7-6	many	TGTGCCAGCAGCTTGTCAGGATTTAATCAGCCCCAGCATTTT	CASSLSGFNQPQHF
TRBJ2-7	15	-	TRBV4-3	-	TGCGCCAGCAGCCAAGGAACAGCTCCCTCCTACGAGCAGTACTTC	CASSQGTAPSYEQYF
TRBJ2-1	17	TRBD1	TRBV4-3	-	TGCGCCAGCAGCCAAGGGCTAGAACAGGGGACCTACAATGAGCAGTTCTTC	CASSQGLEQGTYNEQFF
TRBJ1-3	10	-	TRBV10-3	few	TGTGCAACTTACGGCGGCACCATATATTTT	CATYGGTIYF
TRBJ2-1	15	-	TRBV11-2	many	TGTGCCAGCAGATCACCTCGGAACTCCTACAATGAGCAGTTCTTC	CASRSPRNSYNEQFF
TRBJ2-5	12	-	TRBV28	many	TGTGCCAGCAGTTCGGGGCAAGAGACCCAGTACTTC	CASSSGQETQYF
TRBJ2-1	14	-	TRBV5-3	few	TGTGCCAGCACCACAGTCGGGAGTTACAATGAGCAGTTCTTC	CASTTVGSYNEQFF
TRBJ2-5	15	-	TRBV7-6	many	TGTGCCAGCAGCTTAGCTCCAAAGGGGTCAGAGACCCAGTACTTC	CASSLAPKGSETQYF
TRBJ2-7	12	-	TRBV6-2/TRBV6-3	many	TGTGCCAGCAGTCAGGAATTCTACGAGCAGTACTTC	CASSQEFYEQYF
TRBJ2-2	16	-	TRBV24-1	few	TGTGCCACCAGTGATTTGACAGGGCGAAACACCGGGGAGCTGTTTTTT	CATSDLTGRNTGELFF
TRBJ2-3	14	-	TRBV7-7	many	TGTGCCAGCAGTAGGGACTGGGGAACAGATACGCAGTATTTT	CASSRDWGTDTQYF
TRBJ2-3	14	-	TRBV6-5	many	TGTGCCAGCAGGGATCCGGGGGGCACAGATACGCAGTATTTT	CASRDPGGTDTQYF
TRBJ2-2	15	TRBD1	TRBV6-2/TRBV6-3	many	TGTGCCAGCAGAGCCACAGGGGGAGGAAGCGGGGAGCTGTTTTTT	CASRATGGGSGELFF
TRBJ1-2	15	TRBD1	TRBV6-2/TRBV6-3	many	TGTGCCAGCAGTTACCCGCCCGGACAGGGGCATGGCTACACCTTC	CASSYPPGQGHGYTF
TRBJ2-1	15	TRBD1	TRBV10-3	many	TGTGCCATCAGTGGCCCCGGGACAGGGGAGAATGAGCAGTTCTTC	CAISGPGTGENEQFF
TRBJ2-1	16	TRBD1	TRBV19	few	TGTGCCAGTAGTATTCGGGGGACAGGGTTAGAGAATGAGCAGTTCTTC	CASSIRGTGLENEQFF
TRBJ2-1	14	TRBD2	TRBV7-8	many	TGTGCCAGCAGCTTAGTAGGGACTAGTGATGAGCAGTTCTTC	CASSLVGTSDEQFF